Listed here are 20 T cell receptor beta chains from one sample, sequenced in a study of blood T cells in healthy people across ages. The use of a sample-barcoded 5' primer and a J-beta primer mix characterized a second PCR of about 7 to 12 cycles. TCRdb processed the 5' RACE reads anew with MiXCR; each CDR3 protein has one entry. The repertoire has 540,000 or so distinct CDR3 sequences, approximately 25% of them found once; the top ten carry around 10%. The same sample was also used in a study of T cells of mothers and their children.

The sample consisted of blood. Every receptor here comes from a boy between 10 and 17 years old in good health.

Only a few counts were recorded for this clonotype. This chain uses TRBV7-9 with TRBJ1-5, with D hard to call. Germline V gene sequence: CDR1 SEHNR, CDR2 FQNEAQ (reference sequence). The V end lost 1 base, the J end lost 5 bases, and 6 bases lay between the germline ends. The CDR3 runs to 13 residues. CDR3 region: CASSLGGYQPQHF. The CDR3 nucleotides are TGTGCCAGCAGCTTAGGAGGCTATCAGCCCCAGCATTTT.

This clonotype was counted a few times. CDR3 DNA sequence: TGTGCCAGCAGGCGTGCGGGACGGCGGGATGAAAAACTGTTTTTT. This codes for CASRRAGRRDEKLFF. J is TRBJ1-4 and V is TRBV28, with D maybe TRBD1 (5 bases). This CDR3 region has 15 residues. The germline CDR1 and CDR2 sequences are MDHEN and SYDVKM. V lost 6 bases to trimming and J lost 6 bases, with 17 bases between them. Supplemented by reference TRBV28 and TRBJ1-4, the full variable domain reads DVKVTQSSRYLVKRTGEKVFLECVQDMDHENMFWYRQDPGLGLRLIYFSYDVKMKEKGDIPEGYSVSREKKERFSLILESASTNQTSMYLCASRRAGRRDEKLFFGSGTQLSVL.

This clonotype has a handful of counts. The chain combines TRBV29-1 with TRBJ2-1; D may match TRBD1 or TRBD2 (5 bases each). The germline CDR1 and CDR2 sequences are SQVTM and ANQGSEA. This CDR3 has 13 residues. Trimming pared 5 bases from V and 9 bases from J, leaving 17 bases between. DNA for the CDR3: TGCAGCGTTTCTGGGACCGAGGGTAGTGAGCAGTTCTTC. This encodes CSVSGTEGSEQFF.

The chain recombines TRBV4-2 with TRBJ2-7; 8 bases fit TRBD2. V shed 4 bases and J 5 bases; nucleotides not matched to a gene: 10. Germline-derived CDR1 and CDR2 are LGHNA and YNFKEQ. The CDR3 covers 15 residues. The DNA for the CDR3 is TGTGCCAGCAGCCCTCGTCTAGCGGGTACCCACGAGCAGTACTTC. The encoded protein is CASSPRLAGTHEQYF.

The V and J genes are TRBV4-1 and TRBJ2-1; 11 nucleotides align to TRBD2. V trimming: 1 base; J trimming: 8 bases; junction bases outside the gene matches: 10. CDR1 is MGHRA and CDR2 is YSYEKL in the germline V gene. This CDR3 has 17 amino acids. The CDR3 coding sequence is TGCGCCAGCAGCCAAGCCGGGACTAGCGGTAGCGGGTATGAGCAGTTCTTC. This translates into CASSQAGTSGSGYEQFF.

V gene TRBV28 combines with J gene TRBJ1-5; no clear D. Germline assignment: CDR1 MDHEN and CDR2 SYDVKM. This CDR3 comprises 16 residues. V lost 5 bases and J lost 3, with 17 bases in between. This CDR3 is CASSPGISPLNQPQHF. CDR3 DNA: TGTGCCAGCAGTCCCGGTATATCCCCGCTCAATCAGCCCCAGCATTTT.

This clonotype turned up a few times. V usage is TRBV20-1 and J usage is TRBJ2-7, with a weak D call TRBD1 (6 bases). There are 14 residues in the CDR3. Germline V gene data show CDR1 as DFQATT and CDR2 as SNEGSKA (reference sequence). Between the trimmed V and J ends, which lost 3 bases and 3 bases, there was a span of 15 bases. The CDR3: CSASPGHKFYEQYF. The CDR3 nucleotides read TGCAGTGCTAGTCCGGGACATAAGTTCTACGAGCAGTACTTC.

The chain couples TRBV7-9 to TRBJ2-3; D uncertain. The CDR3 runs 14 residues. Per the germline V gene, CDR1 is SEHNR and CDR2 is FQNEAQ (reference sequence). The germline V and J ends were trimmed by 5 bases and 3 bases, with 12 bases remaining between them. CDR3 region: CASSGVRYTDTQYF. CDR3 nucleotides: TGTGCCAGCAGCGGGGTCCGTTATACAGATACGCAGTATTTT.

The gene calls are TRBV2 and TRBJ2-5; 13 bases line up with TRBD2. J was trimmed by 5 bases and V by 8 bases; bases with no gene match: 11. CDR1 and CDR2 (germline): SNHLY, FYNNEI. There are 16 residues in the CDR3. The CDR3 DNA reads as TGTGCCAGCTCCTCTCGTACTAGCGGGGGGGTGGAGACCCAGTACTTC. This translates into CASSSRTSGGVETQYF. Filled out from reference TRBV2 and TRBJ2-5, the complete variable domain reads EPEVTQTPSHQVTQMGQEVILRCVPISNHLYFYWYRQILGQKVEFLVSFYNNEISEKSEIFDDQFSVERPDGSNFTLKIRSTKLEDSAMYFCASSSRTSGGVETQYFGPGTRLLVL.

This clonotype has only a few counts. Germline and junction disagree at one end, which may indicate a read error. The gene calls are TRBV7-2 and TRBJ2-5, with D unresolved. This CDR3 contains 12 residues. Germline CDR1 is SGHTA and CDR2 is FQGNSA. The CDR3 loop is CANSLGIETQYF. The CDR3 DNA follows: TGTGCCAACAGCTTAGGGATAGAGACCCAGTACTTC.

This sequence joins TRBV3-1 and TRBJ1-1; the match to TRBD1 covers 11 bases. The CDR3 runs 17 residues. Germline CDR1 LGHDT, CDR2 YNNKEL (reference sequence). After removal of 1 base from V and 5 bases from J, the junction contained 9 bases not matched to a gene. DNA for the CDR3: TGTGCCAGCAGCCAAGCGGGGGACAGGGGGGGAAAAACTGAAGCTTTCTTT. This codes for CASSQAGDRGGKTEAFF.

The chain employs TRBV4-2 and TRBJ2-7; 10 bases are a match to TRBD2. J gave up 3 bases and V 0 bases, and 11 bases lay outside the gene matches. The CDR3 contains 18 residues. CDR1 is LGHNA and CDR2 is YNFKEQ in the germline V gene. The CDR3 region is CASSQEGLRTSGYYEQYF. The CDR3 nucleotides read TGTGCCAGCAGCCAAGAGGGTTTGAGGACTAGCGGTTACTACGAGCAGTACTTC.

The CDR3 spells CASSPVGGDEKLFF. The CDR3 DNA reads TGTGCCAGCAGCCCCGTCGGCGGGGATGAAAAACTGTTTTTT. The V gene is TRBV16, the J gene TRBJ1-4; D remains unclear. The CDR3 totals 14 residues. V was cut by 4 bases and J by 6 bases, with 12 bases left in between. In germline, CDR1 is KGHSY, CDR2 FQNENV. The variable domain in full, with the rest retrieved from reference TRBV16 and TRBJ1-4, is GEEVAQTPKHLVRGEGQKAKLYCAPIKGHSYVFWYQQVLKNEFKFLISFQNENVFDETGMPKERFSAKCLPNSPCSLEIQATKLEDSAVYFCASSPVGGDEKLFFGSGTQLSVL.

The CDR3 sequence: CSARALPQGTPDYGYTF. The CDR3 region has the DNA TGCAGTGCTAGGGCCCTTCCCCAAGGGACACCAGACTATGGCTACACCTTC. The gene calls are TRBV20-1 and TRBJ1-2, with TRBD1 as a possible D gene (6 bases). The CDR3 loop spans 17 amino acids. The germline V and J ends were trimmed by 3 bases and 3 bases, with 23 bases remaining between them. The V gene's germline CDR1 is DFQATT and CDR2 SNEGSKA (reference sequence).

This chain joins TRBV29-1 and TRBJ2-1; maybe TRBD1 (5 bases). The germline V and J ends were trimmed by 6 bases and 0 bases, with 15 bases remaining between them. The CDR3 loop spans 15 amino acids. CDR1 is SQVTM, CDR2 ANQGSEA, per germline. The CDR3 here is CSVIPLTASYNEQFF. In DNA form, the CDR3 reads TGCAGCGTCATCCCGCTGACAGCCTCCTACAATGAGCAGTTCTTC.

The V call is TRBV21-1, the J call TRBJ2-5; the D call TRBD1 from the table was never checked on the DNA. Gene TRBJ2-7 matches the end of the DNA better, so the J call may be wrong. TRBV21-1 has pseudogene status. The CDR3 is made up of 16 amino acids. DNA of the CDR3: TGTGCCAGCAGCTACGGACAGGCACCTAGAAGGCACGAGCAGTACTTC. Translation gives CASSYGQAPRRHEQYF.

The chain links TRBV20-1 to TRBJ1-1, with 7 nucleotides matching TRBD1. V gave up 6 bases and J gave up 2 bases; unmatched junction bases: 6. In germline, CDR1 is DFQATT, CDR2 SNEGSKA (reference sequence). This CDR3 comprises 13 residues. The CDR3 region has the DNA TGCAGTGCCGGACAGGATCTAAACACTGAAGCTTTCTTT. Amino acids: CSAGQDLNTEAFF.

This clonotype was seen a handful of times. The chain employs TRBV2 and TRBJ2-5; D ambiguous. The J call is uncertain, as TRBJ2-7 better fits the DNA end. The CDR3 consists of 14 residues. The germline gives CDR1 SNHLY, CDR2 FYNNEI. For the CDR3, the DNA is TGTGCCAGCAGTGACTTTGAGGAGAACTACGAGCAGTACTTC. Encoded protein: CASSDFEENYEQYF.

This clonotype was found a few times. The chain carries TRBV7-2 and TRBJ2-7; 8 nucleotides line up with TRBD1. J was trimmed by 6 bases and V by 5 bases; bases with no gene match: 9. The CDR3 length is 14 residues. The V gene's germline CDR1 is SGHTA and CDR2 FQGNSA. CDR3 DNA: TGTGCCAGCAGCCCATGGACAGGGCCTTCCGAGCAGTACTTC. Its translation is CASSPWTGPSEQYF.

A few counts support this clonotype. The chain joins TRBV27 to TRBJ2-1; 8 bases map to TRBD2. Germline values: CDR1 MNHEY, CDR2 SMNVEV (reference sequence). V gave up 0 bases and J gave up 5 bases; unmatched junction bases: 21. This CDR3 spans 21 amino acids. Written as DNA, the CDR3 is TGTGCCAGCAGTTTATCTCTTTGGGGGACTGGGGCGCGGGAGGCAAACAATGAGCAGTTCTTC. Translated, it gives CASSLSLWGTGAREANNEQFF.